A single sample is the source of the 7 T cell receptor beta chains below, sequenced in a study of immune heterogeneity within non-small cell lung tumors. At about 600 ng per sample, bulk tumor genomic DNA provided the template. Several far-apart biopsies were taken per primary tumor during surgery. The study enrolled patients with untreated, newly diagnosed non-small cell lung cancer who underwent curative surgery. TCR beta CDR3 amplification used multiplex PCR with 32 V and 13 J primers. TCRdb analysed the multiplex PCR reads with MiXCR anew, one entry per CDR3 protein. Of approximately 2,000 distinct CDR3 sequences listed, more than 25% are singletons. Sample: lung tumor tissue. The receptors were sampled from a man between 60 and 75 years old with non-small cell lung cancer.

This clonotype is judged medium-sized. The chain couples TRBV2 to TRBJ2-2, with 7 bases lining up with TRBD1. Germline V gene lookup returns CDR1 SNHLY and CDR2 FYNNEI. This CDR3 spans 14 amino acids. The V and J ends lost 7 bases and 8 bases, in that order; junction bases with no gene match: 10. The CDR3 DNA is TGTGCCAGCAAGAAAGGGGGCTTTGGTGGGGAGCTGTTTTTT. This translates into CASKKGGFGGELFF.

By share, this clonotype ranks as medium-sized. The chain couples TRBV12-3 or TRBV12-4 to TRBJ2-1; D uncertain. This CDR3 contains 12 residues. The V gene lost 4 bases and the J gene lost 10 bases, with 11 bases spanning the gap. The CDR3 sequence: CASSSLVGEQFF. For the CDR3, the DNA is TGTGCCAGCAGTTCACTGGTCGGAGAGCAGTTCTTC.

By share of the sample, this clonotype is medium-sized. This rearrangement joins TRBV20-1 to TRBJ2-1; D gene unclear. Germline lookup yields CDR1 DFQATT and CDR2 SNEGSKA (reference sequence). V gave up 5 bases and J gave up 3 bases, with 2 bases separating them. This CDR3 is built from 10 residues. The CDR3 bases are TGCAGTGCTCTCTACAATGAGCAGTTCTTC. Amino acids: CSALYNEQFF.

This chain uses TRBV7-2 with TRBJ2-1, with D possibly matching TRBD2 (5 bases). Germline values: CDR1 SGHTA, CDR2 FQGNSA. The germline V and J ends were trimmed by 2 bases and 0 bases, with 17 bases remaining between them. There are 18 residues in the CDR3. Written as DNA, the CDR3 is TGTGCCAGCAGCTTACTCGCGGGCTCAAGCCTCTCCTACAATGAGCAGTTCTTC. Translating gives CASSLLAGSSLSYNEQFF.

Sample share makes this clonotype medium-sized. This chain links TRBV11-3 with TRBJ2-1; no firm D call. Trimming took off 2 bases at V and 4 bases at J, with 18 bases between the two ends. This CDR3 comprises 17 residues. The germline V gene encodes CDR1 SGHNT and CDR2 YENEEA. CDR3 DNA sequence: TGTGCCAGCAGCTTAAGGGCTCGGTCTAACCATTACAATGAGCAGTTCTTC. Amino acid sequence: CASSLRARSNHYNEQFF.

In its sample, this clonotype was seen a few times. The gene calls are TRBV7-9 and TRBJ2-3; 10 positions match TRBD1. Unmatched junction bases numbered 5, after V lost 6 bases and J lost 2 bases. The CDR3 length is 15 residues. Germline values: CDR1 SEHNR, CDR2 FQNEAQ (reference sequence). In DNA form, the CDR3 reads TGTGCCAGCAGGCGACAGGGGGCCTCCACAGATACGCAGTATTTT. It specifies CASRRQGASTDTQYF.

Points on this clonotype: At one end the junction does not follow the germline gene, possibly because of a read error. The chain has TRBV29-1 and TRBJ2-1; unclear D gene. Germline V CDR1 and CDR2: SQVTM, ANQGSEA. This CDR3 is built from 13 residues. CDR3 residues: CSADIKPVNQQFF. The DNA for the CDR3 is TGCAGCGCTGACATAAAGCCTGTCAATCAGCAGTTCTTC.